The 16 T cell receptor beta chains reported below all come from one sample, sequenced in a study of Ad26.COV2.S vaccination and SARS-CoV-2 variants. As to treatment: some 20 received Ad26.COV2.S at low or high dose, single or two shots; roughly five received placebo; per-sample allocation not given. Each sample was drawn 63 days after the first injection (of vaccine or placebo). Clones were read by immunoSEQ multiplex PCR, and TCRdb kept only the in-frame ones, dropping some. This sample has about 350,000 clones, with about 87% found just once. This material consisted of peripheral blood, taken in a trial of Ad26.COV2.S vaccine versus placebo. These receptors originate from a person between 18 and 65 years old who received the Ad26.COV2.S COVID-19 vaccine or a placebo.

This chain connects TRBV6-2 or TRBV6-3 to TRBJ2-7; D is unresolved. This CDR3 has 13 residues. The V end was cut by 2 bases, the J end by 2 bases, with 7 bases between. CDR1 MNHEY and CDR2 SVGEGT come from the germline V gene. The CDR3 reads CASSYTTPYEQYF. CDR3 DNA: TGTGCCAGCAGTTACACGACACCCTACGAGCAGTACTTC.

This chain joins TRBV4-1 and TRBJ2-1; D call uncertain. Looked up from germline, CDR1 is MGHRA and CDR2 is YSYEKL. This CDR3 comprises 15 residues. V lost 1 base and J lost 2, with 9 bases in between. CDR3 coding DNA: TGCGCCAGCAGCCAAGCGAGTGAAACCTACAATGAGCAGTTCTTC. This gives the protein CASSQASETYNEQFF.

V and J are TRBV5-4 and TRBJ1-1, with D unresolved. The CDR3 is 16 amino acids. CDR1 is SGHNT, CDR2 YYREEE, per germline (reference sequence). V was clipped by 1 base and J by 0 bases, with 13 bases between them. The chain's CDR3 is CASSLSGGSLNTEAFF. For the CDR3, the DNA is TGTGCCAGCAGCTTGTCGGGCGGGTCCTTGAACACTGAAGCTTTCTTT.

This chain links TRBV7-9 with TRBJ1-1; D is unresolved. This CDR3 comprises 12 residues. Per the germline V gene, CDR1 is SEHNR and CDR2 is FQNEAQ (reference sequence). Trimming stripped 5 bases from V and 7 bases from J, with 11 bases between. The CDR3 DNA reads TGTGCCAGCAGCCCATCTCTAGGTGAAGCTTTCTTT. It is translated as CASSPSLGEAFF. The whole variable domain, remainder taken from reference TRBV7-9 and TRBJ1-1, is DTGVSQNPRHKITKRGQNVTFRCDPISEHNRLYWYRQTLGQGPEFLTYFQNEAQLEKSRLLSDRFSAERPKGSFSTLEIQRTEQGDSAMYLCASSPSLGEAFFGQGTRLTVV.

This clone was seen a handful of times. The chain has TRBV6-1 and TRBJ1-3; D gene ambiguous. The CDR3 covers 11 residues. The V end lost 3 bases, the J end lost 7 bases, and 4 bases lay between the germline ends. Germline V lookup: CDR1 MNHNS, CDR2 SASEGT. The CDR3 loop reads CASSERNTIYF. CDR3 bases: TGTGCCAGCAGTGAGAGGAACACCATATATTTT.

This chain uses TRBV7-6 with TRBJ2-5; D might be TRBD2 (5 bases). This CDR3 contains 16 residues. The V end lost 5 bases, the J end lost 5 bases, and 21 bases lay between the germline ends. Germline lookup yields CDR1 SGHVS and CDR2 FNYEAQ. CDR3 region: CASSLGTGGYTETQYF. The CDR3 bases are TGTGCCAGCAGCCTTGGAACCGGAGGATACACGGAGACCCAGTACTTC.

The chain uses TRBV4-2 and TRBJ2-5; 12 positions match TRBD2. The germline gives CDR1 LGHNA, CDR2 YNFKEQ. V shed 4 bases, J shed 2 bases, and the junction held 5 bases outside the gene matches. CDR3 length: 16 residues. For the CDR3, the DNA is TGTGCCAGCAGCCCCGGACTAGCGGGACGTCAAGAGACCCAGTACTTC. Its protein product is CASSPGLAGRQETQYF.

Here the CDR3 reads CASSANRGQFSNEQFF. The DNA of the CDR3 is TGCGCCAGCAGCGCGAACAGGGGGCAGTTTTCAAATGAGCAGTTCTTC. The J gene is TRBJ2-1, the V gene TRBV5-1; 9 nucleotides line up with TRBD1. CDR1 and CDR2 (germline): SGHRS, YFSETQ. The trim removed 4 bases at V and 7 bases at J, leaving 12 bases unmatched. This CDR3 is built from 16 residues.

This chain links TRBV11-2 with TRBJ2-1; 7 bases align to TRBD2. V was pared by 8 bases and J by 0 bases, with 1 base of the junction left unmatched. Per germline, CDR1 SGHAT and CDR2 FQNNGV. CDR3 length equals 13 residues. This CDR3 reads CASWGGSYNEQFF. The CDR3 bases are TGTGCCAGCTGGGGGGGCTCCTACAATGAGCAGTTCTTC.

The rearrangement uses TRBV5-1 and TRBJ1-4, with 7 bases fitting TRBD1. Per the germline V gene, CDR1 is SGHRS and CDR2 is YFSETQ. V lost 2 bases, J lost 3 bases, and 1 base stayed unmatched. The CDR3 consists of 14 residues. CDR3 in amino acids: CASSLTGANEKLFF. CDR3 nucleotides: TGCGCCAGCAGCTTAACAGGGGCTAATGAAAAACTGTTTTTT.

The chain carries TRBV7-2 and TRBJ2-2; D perhaps matches TRBD1 (5 bases). CDR3 length equals 15 residues. In germline, CDR1 is SGHTA, CDR2 FQGNSA. Trimming left V 3 bases short and J 5 bases short, with 13 bases between. The CDR3 here is CASSFWQGRTGELFF. In DNA, the CDR3 is TGTGCCAGCAGCTTCTGGCAGGGAAGAACCGGGGAGCTGTTTTTT.

The chain links TRBV27 to TRBJ1-5; 9 bases line up with TRBD1. The trim removed 6 bases at V and 5 bases at J, leaving 11 bases unmatched. The CDR3 is 16 residues long. The germline V gene encodes CDR1 MNHEY and CDR2 SMNVEV (reference sequence). The CDR3 protein is CASRPPGTGSDQPQHF. The CDR3 region has the DNA TGTGCCAGCAGGCCACCCGGGACAGGGTCGGATCAGCCCCAGCATTTT.

This clone came up a few times. The chain employs TRBV11-2 and TRBJ2-2, with TRBD2 identical over 15 bases. Germline V gene data show CDR1 as SGHAT and CDR2 as FQNNGV. The CDR3 has 17 amino acids. V lost 5 bases to trimming and J lost 5 bases; unmatched junction nucleotides: 6. CDR3 protein: CASSPRTSGGATGELFF. The CDR3 DNA follows: TGTGCCAGCAGCCCGAGGACTAGCGGGGGGGCTACCGGGGAGCTGTTTTTT.

This clone turned up a few times. The chain carries TRBV7-9 and TRBJ2-7; 8 bases match TRBD1. Per germline, CDR1 SEHNR and CDR2 FQNEAQ (reference sequence). The J segment lost 3 bases and the V segment lost 5 bases, leaving 6 bases of the junction unmatched. This CDR3 is built from 14 residues. CDR3 in amino acids: CASSHGTGFYEQYF. In nucleotides, the CDR3 is TGTGCCAGCAGCCACGGGACAGGTTTCTACGAGCAGTACTTC.

The chain uses TRBV7-8 and TRBJ2-7, with TRBD1 as a possible D gene (6 bases). The CDR3 covers 16 residues. V dropped 0 bases and J dropped 2 bases, with 14 bases sitting between them. The germline V gene encodes CDR1 SGHVS and CDR2 FQNEAQ. In nucleotides, the CDR3 is TGTGCCAGCAGCTTAGCGGGCAGGAAGGGGGCCTACGAGCAGTACTTC. Residues: CASSLAGRKGAYEQYF.

This rearrangement joins TRBV12-5 to TRBJ2-3; possible D gene TRBD2, 6 bases. This CDR3 is 14 amino acids long. Germline V CDR1 and CDR2: LGHNT, FRNRAP. With 3 bases removed from V and 4 bases from J, the gap between germline ends came to 11 bases. In nucleotides, the CDR3 is TGTGCTAGTGGTTTTATGTCGGGGGCAGATACGCAGTATTTT. Protein product: CASGFMSGADTQYF.